A single sample gave rise to the 6 T cell receptor beta chains below, sequenced in a study of blood T cell repertoires in COVID-19 (dated by TCRdb to 2020 to 2022). Library creation used the immunoSEQ multiplex PCR assay. TCRdb stores this immuneACCESS table with in-frame sequences only. Part of the clones is absent; in the studies checked, under half of the shortfall reflects unresolved V genes, and no reason is known for the rest. For this sample the table gives 300,000 to 350,000 clones, of which around nine tenths were detected only once. The ten largest clones represent 5% of the sample. Sequencing was carried out using PBMCs or T cells enriched from blood (not recorded which). The receptors come from a young man who had recovered from COVID-19.

The rearrangement links TRBV7-9 to TRBJ1-2; D gene ambiguous. V shed 5 bases and J shed 1 base, with 17 bases lying between them. Germline CDR1 reads SEHNR; CDR2 reads FQNEAQ (reference sequence). There are 16 residues in the CDR3. This CDR3 is CASSDEDGLNNYGYTF. Here the CDR3 DNA reads TGTGCCAGCAGCGACGAGGACGGACTGAATAACTATGGCTACACCTTC.

The chain couples TRBV6-1 to TRBJ2-7; tentative D call: TRBD1 (5 bases). V was pared by 2 bases and J by 0 bases, with 8 bases between. CDR3 length equals 14 residues. From germline, CDR1 is MNHNS and CDR2 SASEGT. Here the CDR3 reads CASSERGLSYEQYF. The DNA for the CDR3 is TGTGCCAGCAGTGAAAGGGGTCTCTCCTACGAGCAGTACTTC.

J is TRBJ2-3 and V is TRBV5-1, with D possibly being TRBD2 (5 bases). With 5 bases removed from V and 0 bases from J, the gap between germline ends came to 19 bases. Germline CDR1 reads SGHRS; CDR2 reads YFSETQ. CDR3 size: 17 residues. The CDR3 region is CASSQNTGESSTDTQYF. The CDR3 coding sequence is TGCGCCAGCAGTCAAAACACCGGGGAGTCGAGCACAGATACGCAGTATTTT. The full variable domain, rest sourced from reference TRBV5-1 and TRBJ2-3, is KAGVTQTPRYLIKTRGQQVTLSCSPISGHRSVSWYQQTPGQGLQFLFEYFSETQRNKGNFPGRFSGRQFSNSRSEMNVSTLELGDSALYLCASSQNTGESSTDTQYFGPGTRLTVL.

This clone was seen a single time. The rearrangement uses TRBV3-1 (or the pseudogene TRBV3-2) and TRBJ2-5; 9 bases are a match to TRBD2. The trim removed 1 base at V and 1 base at J, leaving 4 bases unmatched. Germline V gives CDR1 LGHDT, CDR2 YNNKEL (reference sequence). The CDR3 is 16 residues long. CDR3 sequence (DNA): TGTGCCAGCAGCCAAGGGCTAGCGGGGTCCCAAGAGACCCAGTACTTC. Translation: CASSQGLAGSQETQYF.

This sequence joins TRBV12-3 or TRBV12-4 and TRBJ1-2; D remains ambiguous. V was trimmed by 6 bases and J by 4 bases, leaving 9 bases between them. This CDR3 is built from 12 residues. This CDR3 is CASSPLVYGYTF. In nucleotides, the CDR3 is TGTGCCAGCAGCCCCCTTGTCTATGGCTACACCTTC.

This sequence joins TRBV5-4 and TRBJ2-1; D not certain. The ends were cut back, 7 bases at V and 0 bases at J, with 17 bases in the middle. Germline V CDR1 and CDR2: SGHNT, YYREEE (reference sequence). This CDR3 spans 16 amino acids. In DNA form, the CDR3 reads TGTGCCAGCCAACCGAATGATCCGGGCTCCTACAATGAGCAGTTCTTC. Protein sequence: CASQPNDPGSYNEQFF.